Following are 28 T cell receptor beta chains from one sample sequenced in a study of sequential checkpoint blockade in melanoma. Using immunoSEQ multiplex PCR, the repertoire was profiled, and TCRdb retains in-frame clones only, with some absent. This table holds about 430 clones, 15% to 25% found once. Regarding treatment: randomized to nivolumab then ipilimumab (arm A) or the reverse (arm B). The sample was tumor tissue (inferred from file names), taken from a patient given nivolumab and ipilimumab in sequence. The origin of the receptors is a human donor with melanoma.

This clone is large in the sample. The chain has TRBV6-8 and TRBJ2-3; 7 positions match TRBD2. The junction had 12 bases not matched to a gene; V was cut back by 6 bases and J by 3 bases. Germline V lookup: CDR1 MNHGY, CDR2 SAAAGT. This CDR3 has 16 amino acids. CDR3 in DNA: TGTGCCAGCAGACCCTTTAGACTAGCCGGTACAGATACGCAGTATTTT. This encodes CASRPFRLAGTDTQYF.

This clone was observed a handful of times. This rearrangement joins TRBV23-1 to TRBJ1-3; tentative D call: TRBD1 (6 bases). TRBV23-1 is an open reading frame whose function is uncertain. Trimming cost V 3 bases and J 0 bases, with 15 bases left between them. The CDR3 is 17 amino acids. CDR3 in amino acids: CASSHVPRDISGNTIYF. In DNA form, the CDR3 reads TGCGCCAGCAGTCACGTACCCCGGGACATCTCTGGAAACACCATATATTTT.

This clone is medium-sized. The chain has TRBV23-1 and TRBJ1-5; D unresolved. TRBV23-1 is designated an ORF whose function remains uncertain. The CDR3 consists of 13 residues. Trimming cost V 6 bases and J 6 bases, with 12 bases left between them. CDR3 residues: CASSPFSGQPQHF. The CDR3 nucleotides are TGCGCCAGCAGCCCCTTTTCCGGTCAGCCCCAGCATTTT.

The J gene is TRBJ1-1, the V gene TRBV9; tentatively, D is TRBD1 (5 bases). Per germline, CDR1 SGDLS and CDR2 YYNGEE. The CDR3 is made up of 17 amino acids. V was shortened by 3 bases and J by 4 bases, with 22 bases between the two germline ends. CDR3 sequence (DNA): TGTGCCAGCAGCGCCTCAGGGCCGGTAATCGGGAGCACTGAAGCTTTCTTT. It encodes CASSASGPVIGSTEAFF.

This clone was picked up a small number of times. The V gene is TRBV6-8, the J gene TRBJ1-1; no definite D call. Germline values: CDR1 MNHGY, CDR2 SAAAGT. The CDR3 runs to 15 residues. Trimming stripped 2 bases from V and 7 bases from J, with 17 bases between. In DNA, the CDR3 is TGTGCCAGCAGTTACGTCGACTGGTCCGCAAGTGAAGCTTTCTTT. This gives the protein CASSYVDWSASEAFF.

This clone was observed a few times. The chain couples TRBV6-8 to TRBJ1-5; weak D call: TRBD1 (5 bases). CDR1 MNHGY and CDR2 SAAAGT come from the germline V gene. V gave up 6 bases and J gave up 0 bases, with 12 bases separating them. The CDR3 has 15 amino acids. The CDR3 DNA follows: TGTGCCAGCAGACATAGGGGTCATAGCAATCAGCCCCAGCATTTT. Protein: CASRHRGHSNQPQHF.

The chain recombines TRBV19 with TRBJ2-3; weak D call: TRBD1 (5 bases). The CDR3 loop spans 14 amino acids. CDR1 LNHDA and CDR2 SQIVND come from the germline V gene (reference sequence). The V end lost 9 bases, the J end lost 2 bases, and 15 bases lay between the germline ends. The chain's CDR3 is CASQGRLFTDTQYF. The CDR3 coding sequence is TGTGCCAGCCAGGGAAGGTTATTCACAGATACGCAGTATTTT.

The chain employs TRBV19 and TRBJ1-2, with TRBD1 identical over 8 bases. CDR1 is LNHDA and CDR2 is SQIVND in the germline V gene (reference sequence). V lost 7 bases and J lost 3; bases outside the gene matches: 10. There are 15 residues in the CDR3. CDR3 in amino acids: CASNLLTGGDYGYTF. DNA of the CDR3: TGTGCCAGTAACCTCCTTACAGGGGGGGACTATGGCTACACCTTC.

The chain recombines TRBV29-1 with TRBJ1-2; TRBD1 matches 8 bases. This CDR3 spans 13 amino acids. CDR1 and CDR2 from the germline V gene are SQVTM and ANQGSEA. After removal of 5 bases from V and 6 bases from J, the junction contained 8 bases not matched to a gene. The CDR3 nucleotides are TGCAGCGTTCCCACCCAGGGGGCAAATGGCTACACCTTC. Translated: CSVPTQGANGYTF.

The chain is built from TRBV9 and TRBJ1-1; 9 bases align to TRBD1. Germline loops: CDR1 SGDLS, CDR2 YYNGEE. The CDR3 runs to 16 residues. Unmatched junction bases numbered 9, after V lost 5 bases and J lost 1 base. This CDR3 reads CASRDFKTGGNTEAFF. DNA of the CDR3: TGTGCCAGCAGAGACTTTAAGACAGGGGGGAACACTGAAGCTTTCTTT.

In this sample, this clone turned up a few times. CDR3 nucleotide sequence: TGTGCCAGCGTCCCCAAGGGTGAGGGAGTGAATGAGCAGTTCTTC. Its protein product is CASVPKGEGVNEQFF. J is TRBJ2-1 and V is TRBV6-8; TRBD2 is a possible D gene (5 bases). V was shortened by 8 bases and J by 7 bases, with 21 bases between the two germline ends. The CDR3 loop spans 15 amino acids. Germline-derived CDR1 and CDR2 are MNHGY and SAAAGT.

The J gene is TRBJ2-2, the V gene TRBV15; 10 bases map to TRBD1. With 3 bases clipped from V and 5 bases from J, the junction kept 6 bases outside the gene matches. Germline V gene lookup returns CDR1 LNHNV and CDR2 YYDKDF (reference sequence). This CDR3 comprises 16 residues. The DNA for the CDR3 is TGTGCCACCAGCAGCCCGGACAGGGGGGAAACCGGGGAGCTGTTTTTT. Translating it yields CATSSPDRGETGELFF.

This clone is large in the sample. The chain joins TRBV11-3 to TRBJ2-7; perhaps D is TRBD1 or TRBD2 (5 bases each). The CDR3 contains 15 residues. The germline gives CDR1 SGHNT, CDR2 YENEEA. Deletions cut 4 bases from V and 4 bases from J, with 17 bases between. The CDR3 nucleotides are TGTGCCAGCAGCTCACCGGGACCCCTTCGGTACGAGCAGTACTTC. It specifies CASSSPGPLRYEQYF. The whole variable domain, remainder taken from reference TRBV11-3 and TRBJ2-7, is EAGVVQSPRYKIIEKKQPVAFWCNPISGHNTLYWYLQNLGQGPELLIRYENEEAVDDSQLPKDRFSAERLKGVDSTLKIQPAELGDSAVYLCASSSPGPLRYEQYFGPGTRLTVT.

This clone has a handful of counts. V gene TRBV9 combines with J gene TRBJ2-5; tentatively, D is TRBD1 or TRBD2 (5 bases each). V gave up 0 bases and J gave up 0 bases, with 9 bases separating them. CDR1 and CDR2 from the germline V gene are SGDLS and YYNGEE. The CDR3 is 15 amino acids. The CDR3 loop reads CASSVAGTHQETQYF. The CDR3 region has the DNA TGTGCCAGCAGCGTAGCGGGGACCCACCAAGAGACCCAGTACTTC.

Sample share makes this clone large. V usage is TRBV11-3 and J usage is TRBJ1-1; D gene uncertain. Germline-derived CDR1 and CDR2 are SGHNT and YENEEA. The germline V and J ends were trimmed by 5 bases and 1 base, with 11 bases remaining between them. The CDR3 contains 14 residues. The CDR3 DNA follows: TGTGCCAGCAGCGGTTGGACTGGGAACACTGAAGCTTTCTTT. Translating it yields CASSGWTGNTEAFF.

This clone is deemed large. The gene calls are TRBV9 and TRBJ2-3; D is uncertain. Trimming shortened V by 4 bases and J by 4 bases, and 16 bases separated the two germline ends. The CDR3 totals 15 residues. Germline CDR1 and CDR2: SGDLS and YYNGEE. In DNA form, the CDR3 reads TGTGCCAGCAGCCTGCAAACGGTTGTCTCAGATACGCAGTATTTT. Amino acid sequence: CASSLQTVVSDTQYF.

This clone has just a few counts. The V call is TRBV6-8, the J call TRBJ2-1, with D possibly TRBD2 on 5 matching bases. This CDR3 comprises 13 residues. The V gene lost 2 bases and the J gene lost 8 bases, with 10 bases spanning the gap. The germline gives CDR1 MNHGY, CDR2 SAAAGT. CDR3 loop: CASSYTRYYEQFF. DNA of the CDR3: TGTGCCAGCAGTTACACTAGATACTATGAGCAGTTCTTC.

This clone came up a few times. This chain links TRBV6-8 with TRBJ1-1; 8 bases are a match to TRBD1. V lost 8 bases, J lost 5 bases, and 10 bases stayed unmatched. CDR3 size: 14 residues. Germline loops: CDR1 MNHGY, CDR2 SAAAGT. This chain's CDR3 is CASGRQGRQTEAFF. For the CDR3, the DNA is TGTGCCAGCGGGAGACAGGGGCGGCAAACTGAAGCTTTCTTT.

This clone has only a few counts. V is TRBV14 and J is TRBJ2-7; 7 nucleotides align to TRBD2. Losses at the gene ends were 2 bases for V and 2 bases for J; bases not matched to a gene: 6. Per the germline V gene, CDR1 is SGHDN and CDR2 is FVKESK. The CDR3 extends over 15 amino acids. In DNA form, the CDR3 reads TGTGCCAGCAGCCAATTAGGTCGGGGGGCCTACGAGCAGTACTTC. Translation gives CASSQLGRGAYEQYF. Using reference TRBV14 and TRBJ2-7 for the parts outside the CDR3, the full variable domain is EAGVTQFPSHSVIEKGQTVTLRCDPISGHDNLYWYRRVMGKEIKFLLHFVKESKQDESGMPNNRFLAERTGGTYSTLKVQPAELEDSGVYFCASSQLGRGAYEQYFGPGTRLTVT.

This clone was observed a handful of times. The CDR3 here is CASSYSGTGSYEQYF. CDR3 nucleotide sequence: TGTGCCAGCAGTTACTCCGGGACAGGGTCCTACGAGCAGTACTTC. This rearrangement joins TRBV6-8 to TRBJ2-7, with TRBD1 identical over 9 bases. V lost 0 bases and J lost 1; bases outside the gene matches: 1. Germline V gene data show CDR1 as MNHGY and CDR2 as SAAAGT. The CDR3 is 15 amino acids.

V gene TRBV30 combines with J gene TRBJ1-1; 8 nucleotides agree with TRBD1. The CDR3 spans 14 residues. V shed 5 bases, J shed 1 base, and the junction held 6 bases outside the gene matches. CDR1 and CDR2 from the germline V gene are GTSNPN and SVGIG (reference sequence). In DNA form, the CDR3 reads TGTGCCTGGGGCAGGGGGCTTTCGAACACTGAAGCTTTCTTT. Amino acids: CAWGRGLSNTEAFF. The complete variable domain, with remaining parts taken from reference TRBV30 and TRBJ1-1, reads SQTIHQWPATLVQPVGSPLSLECTVEGTSNPNLYWYRQAAGRGLQLLFYSVGIGQISSEVPQNLSASRPQDRQFILSSKKLLLSDSGFYLCAWGRGLSNTEAFFGQGTRLTVV.

This sequence joins TRBV19 and TRBJ2-1, with 8 nucleotides matching TRBD2. CDR1 is LNHDA, CDR2 SQIVND, per germline (reference sequence). This CDR3 is 15 amino acids long. J was trimmed by 7 bases and V by 5 bases; bases with no gene match: 10. The CDR3 loop reads CASSVGTRSMNEQFF. Written as DNA, the CDR3 is TGTGCCAGTAGTGTCGGGACTAGAAGTATGAATGAGCAGTTCTTC.

The chain uses TRBV28 and TRBJ2-7; a possible D gene is TRBD1 (6 bases). Trimming left V 1 base short and J 2 bases short, with 21 bases between. The CDR3 length is 18 residues. Germline-derived CDR1 and CDR2 are MDHEN and SYDVKM. The CDR3 loop is CASSLSELLGGPAYEQYF. The CDR3 nucleotides are TGTGCCAGCAGTTTATCGGAACTGCTTGGGGGCCCCGCCTACGAGCAGTACTTC. Full variable domain (missing parts from reference TRBV28 and TRBJ2-7): DVKVTQSSRYLVKRTGEKVFLECVQDMDHENMFWYRQDPGLGLRLIYFSYDVKMKEKGDIPEGYSVSREKKERFSLILESASTNQTSMYLCASSLSELLGGPAYEQYFGPGTRLTVT.

This clone is termed large. The chain carries TRBV11-3 and TRBJ1-4; D is ambiguous. The CDR3 has 14 amino acids. Germline V lookup: CDR1 SGHNT, CDR2 YENEEA. V gave up 3 bases and J gave up 8 bases, with 13 bases separating them. The CDR3 DNA reads TGTGCCAGCAGCTTGTATACAGTGGCAGAAAAACTGTTTTTT. Protein: CASSLYTVAEKLFF.

By frequency in the sample, this clone is large. The rearrangement links TRBV6-8 to TRBJ2-7, with 8 bases fitting TRBD1. Germline V gene data show CDR1 as MNHGY and CDR2 as SAAAGT. CDR3 length equals 13 residues. Losses at the gene ends were 5 bases for V and 3 bases for J; bases not matched to a gene: 3. CDR3 amino acids: CASSQGALYEQYF. CDR3 nucleotides: TGTGCCAGCAGTCAGGGGGCCCTCTACGAGCAGTACTTC.

The chain has TRBV19 and TRBJ2-2; 11 bases line up with TRBD2. Germline CDR1 reads LNHDA; CDR2 reads SQIVND (reference sequence). The CDR3 runs 18 residues. Trimming cost V 3 bases and J 0 bases; bases outside gene matches: 6. CDR3 in DNA: TGTGCCAGTAGTATTTTAGCGGGAGGGAACTCGAACACCGGGGAGCTGTTTTTT. The encoded protein is CASSILAGGNSNTGELFF.

V is TRBV18 and J is TRBJ1-2; the match to TRBD1 covers 7 bases. Germline CDR1 reads KGHSH; CDR2 reads LQKENI. The CDR3 runs 12 residues. The ends lost 3 bases at V and 8 bases at J; junction bases unmatched: 3. CDR3 DNA sequence: TGTGCCAGCTCACCGACAGGGTGGGGCTACACCTTC. This gives the protein CASSPTGWGYTF.

The chain has TRBV19 and TRBJ1-5; no firm D call. Looked up from germline, CDR1 is LNHDA and CDR2 is SQIVND (reference sequence). The V end lost 7 bases, the J end lost 0 bases, and 13 bases lay between the germline ends. CDR3 length: 15 residues. The CDR3 region is CASNSIEYSNQPQHF. The CDR3 DNA sequence: TGTGCCAGTAACAGTATAGAATATAGCAATCAGCCCCAGCATTTT.